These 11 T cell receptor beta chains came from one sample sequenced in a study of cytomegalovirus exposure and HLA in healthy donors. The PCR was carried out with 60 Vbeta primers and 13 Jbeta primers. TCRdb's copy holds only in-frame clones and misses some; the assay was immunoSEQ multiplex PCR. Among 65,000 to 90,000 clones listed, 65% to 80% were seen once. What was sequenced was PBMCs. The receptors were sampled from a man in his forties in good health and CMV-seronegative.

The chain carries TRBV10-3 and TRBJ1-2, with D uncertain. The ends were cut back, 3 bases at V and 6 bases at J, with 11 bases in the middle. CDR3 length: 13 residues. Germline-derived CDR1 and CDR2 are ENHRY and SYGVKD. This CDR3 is CAISEAVDDGYTF. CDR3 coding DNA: TGTGCCATCAGTGAAGCGGTAGACGATGGCTACACCTTC.

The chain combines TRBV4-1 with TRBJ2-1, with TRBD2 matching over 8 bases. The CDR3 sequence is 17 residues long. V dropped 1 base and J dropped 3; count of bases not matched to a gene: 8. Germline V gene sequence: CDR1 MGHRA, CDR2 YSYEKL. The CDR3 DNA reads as TGCGCCAGCAGCCAAGGGCTTAGCGGGGATAGCTACAATGAGCAGTTCTTC. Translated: CASSQGLSGDSYNEQFF.

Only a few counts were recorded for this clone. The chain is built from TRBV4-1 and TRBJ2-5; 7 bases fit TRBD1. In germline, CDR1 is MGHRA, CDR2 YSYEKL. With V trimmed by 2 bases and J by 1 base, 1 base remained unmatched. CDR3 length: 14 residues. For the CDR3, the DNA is TGCGCCAGCAGCCAAAGGGGGCTCCAAGAGACCCAGTACTTC. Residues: CASSQRGLQETQYF.

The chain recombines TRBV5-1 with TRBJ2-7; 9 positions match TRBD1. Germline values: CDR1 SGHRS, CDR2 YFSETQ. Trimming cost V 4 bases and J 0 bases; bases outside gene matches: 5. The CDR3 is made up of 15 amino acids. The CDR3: CASSDGTGSSYEQYF. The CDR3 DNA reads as TGCGCCAGCAGCGACGGGACAGGGAGCTCCTACGAGCAGTACTTC.

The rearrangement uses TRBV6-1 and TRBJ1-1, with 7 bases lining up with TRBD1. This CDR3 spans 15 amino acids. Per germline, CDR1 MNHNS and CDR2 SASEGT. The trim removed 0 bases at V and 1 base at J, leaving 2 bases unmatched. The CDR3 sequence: CASSEAQGRNTEAFF. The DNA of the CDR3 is TGTGCCAGCAGTGAAGCACAGGGGAGGAACACTGAAGCTTTCTTT.

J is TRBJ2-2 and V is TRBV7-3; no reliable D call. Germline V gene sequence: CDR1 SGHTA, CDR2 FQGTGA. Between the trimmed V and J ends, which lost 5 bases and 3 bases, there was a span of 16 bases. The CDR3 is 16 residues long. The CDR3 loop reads CASSAVPRIYTGELFF. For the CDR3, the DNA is TGTGCCAGCAGCGCCGTACCTAGGATTTACACCGGGGAGCTGTTTTTT.

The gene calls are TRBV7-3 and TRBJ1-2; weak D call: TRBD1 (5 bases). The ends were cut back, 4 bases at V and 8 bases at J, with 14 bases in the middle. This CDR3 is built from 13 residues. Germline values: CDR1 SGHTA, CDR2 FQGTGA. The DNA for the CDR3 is TGTGCCAGCAGCTCCTTAAGGGGCCACGGCTACACCTTC. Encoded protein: CASSSLRGHGYTF.

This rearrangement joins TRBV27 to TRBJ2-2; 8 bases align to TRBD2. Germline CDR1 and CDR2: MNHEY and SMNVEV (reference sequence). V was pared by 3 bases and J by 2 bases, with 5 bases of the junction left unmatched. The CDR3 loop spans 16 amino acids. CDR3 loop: CASSFRGGANTGELFF. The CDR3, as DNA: TGTGCCAGCAGTTTTCGGGGGGGGGCCAACACCGGGGAGCTGTTTTTT.

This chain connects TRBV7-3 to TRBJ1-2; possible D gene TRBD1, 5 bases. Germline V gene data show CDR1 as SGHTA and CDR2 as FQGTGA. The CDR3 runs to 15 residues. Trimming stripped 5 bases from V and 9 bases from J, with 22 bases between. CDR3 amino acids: CASSPGGAGVISYTF. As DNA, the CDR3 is TGTGCCAGCAGCCCCGGCGGGGCTGGAGTTATTAGCTACACCTTC.

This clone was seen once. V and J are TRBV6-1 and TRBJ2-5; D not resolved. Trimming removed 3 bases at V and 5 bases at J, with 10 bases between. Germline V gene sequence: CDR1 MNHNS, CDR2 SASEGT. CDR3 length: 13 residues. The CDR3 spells CASSERGGETQYF. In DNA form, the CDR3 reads TGTGCCAGCAGTGAGCGCGGTGGTGAGACCCAGTACTTC.

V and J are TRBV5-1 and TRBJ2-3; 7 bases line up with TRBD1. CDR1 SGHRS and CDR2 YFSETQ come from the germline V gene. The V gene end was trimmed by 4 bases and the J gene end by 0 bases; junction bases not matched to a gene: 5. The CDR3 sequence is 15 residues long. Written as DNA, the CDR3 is TGCGCCAGCAGCAAGGACAGGTCTAGCACAGATACGCAGTATTTT. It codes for CASSKDRSSTDTQYF.